This T cell receptor (beta chain) was captured by sequencing in a study of blood T cell repertoires in COVID-19. Study in general: COVID-19 samples, acute and convalescent, were from the United States, Italy and Spain.

The germline gives CDR1 SGHNT, CDR2 YENEEA. V dropped 4 bases and J dropped 4 bases, with 14 bases sitting between them. This CDR3 spans 15 amino acids. Clinical history reported by participants formed the basis on which cohorts were assigned. Symptom resolution, clearance, or two negative PCRs marked donors in Cohort 3 as recovered. Clones were read by immunoSEQ multiplex PCR, and TCRdb kept only the in-frame ones, dropping some. Of about 280,000 clones in the sample, roughly 85% were seen once. The chain has TRBV11-3 and TRBJ1-3; D is unclear. The sequence derives from a woman between 50 and 59 years old who had recovered from COVID-19. Sequenced: PBMCs or T cells enriched from blood (not recorded which). The CDR3 loop is CASSSSSGMGNTIYF. CDR3 bases: TGTGCCAGCAGCTCCTCGTCGGGGATGGGAAACACCATATATTTT.